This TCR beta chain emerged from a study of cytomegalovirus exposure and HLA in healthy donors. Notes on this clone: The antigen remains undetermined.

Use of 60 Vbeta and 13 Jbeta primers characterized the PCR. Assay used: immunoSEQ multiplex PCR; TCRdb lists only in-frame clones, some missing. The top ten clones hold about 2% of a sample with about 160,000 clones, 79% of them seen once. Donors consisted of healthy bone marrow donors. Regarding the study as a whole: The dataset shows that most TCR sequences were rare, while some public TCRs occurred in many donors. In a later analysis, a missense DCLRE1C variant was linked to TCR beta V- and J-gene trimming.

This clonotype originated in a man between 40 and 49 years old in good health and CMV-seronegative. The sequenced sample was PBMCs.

The chain's CDR3 is CASSQLLGVGTGELFF. The CDR3 DNA follows: TGCGCCAGCAGCCAATTGTTAGGGGTGGGTACCGGGGAGCTGTTTTTT. The chain combines TRBV4-1 with TRBJ2-2; possible D gene TRBD1, 5 bases. Trimming pared 2 bases from V and 5 bases from J, leaving 15 bases between. CDR3 size: 16 residues. From germline, CDR1 is MGHRA and CDR2 YSYEKL.